Listed below are T cell receptor beta chains from one sample, sequenced in a study of somatic mutations in cytotoxic T cells in rheumatoid arthritis. Assay used: immunoSEQ multiplex PCR; TCRdb lists only in-frame clones, some missing. The repertoire consists of some 11,000 clones, with less than 80% occurring once and the leading ten covering around a third. Material: CD8+ T cells sorted from blood. The receptors shown here come from an adult with rheumatoid arthritis. Each CDR3 is given with its conserved first and last residue. A D gene is named only where the DNA matches it firmly. Not every row has a clone size; where given, it reads once, few, many or a size class.

TRBD2,-,TRBJ2-1,TRBV7-2,TGTGCCAGCAGCTTGGTAGCGGGAGTTTTCGGCAATGAGCAGTTCTTC,CASSLVAGVFGNEQFF
TRBD1,-,TRBJ1-3,TRBV4-3,TGCGCCAGCAGCCGTACCAGGGGGGACTCTGGAAACACCATATATTTT,CASSRTRGDSGNTIYF
-,-,TRBJ2-1,TRBV27,TGTGCCAGCAGTGTCTACAATGAGCAGTTCTTC,CASSVYNEQFF
-,few,TRBJ1-6,TRBV7-9,TGTGCCAGCAGCAGGACAGCTCCTAGCTATAATTCACCCCTCCACTTT,CASSRTAPSYNSPLHF
-,few,TRBJ2-5,TRBV4-3,TGCGCCAGCAGCCAAGATTGGGGGGCCCAACAAGAGACCCAGTACTTC,CASSQDWGAQQETQYF
-,-,TRBJ2-1,TRBV7-8,TGTGCCAGCAGCTTAGTATCGGGGGATGAGCAGTTCTTC,CASSLVSGDEQFF
-,-,TRBJ2-1,TRBV29-1,TGCAGCGTTGAAAGTACAGGGAGCCTGGAGGGCGAGCAGTTCTTC,CSVESTGSLEGEQFF
-,-,TRBJ1-3,TRBV28,TGTGCCAGCACCCTAATCTCGGGAAACACCATATATTTT,CASTLISGNTIYF
-,few,TRBJ1-3,TRBV30,TGTGCCTGGAGGCAGGGAACTGGAAACACCATATATTTT,CAWRQGTGNTIYF
TRBD2,few,TRBJ2-7,TRBV7-2,TGTGCCAGCAGCTTGGCCCCTGGGGGGGGCGAGCAGTACTTC,CASSLAPGGGEQYF
-,medium-sized,TRBJ2-7,TRBV28,TGTGCCAGCAGTTTATTGGCTACCTACGAGCAGTACTTC,CASSLLATYEQYF
TRBD2,-,TRBJ2-1,TRBV6-6,TGTGCCAGCAGTTCCTCGGGAGGGGGCTCCTACAATGAGCAGTTCTTC,CASSSSGGGSYNEQFF
-,few,TRBJ1-1,TRBV7-8,TGTGCCAGCAGCCTTGACCTGGGTCCTGGCACTGAAGCTTTCTTT,CASSLDLGPGTEAFF
TRBD1,-,TRBJ2-1,TRBV7-8,TGTGCCAGCAGCCCCCCAAACAGGGGAAACAATGAGCAGTTCTTC,CASSPPNRGNNEQFF
TRBD2,-,TRBJ2-7,TRBV6-1,TGTGCCAGCAGTGAAGAACTAGCGGGAGCTCACGAGCAGTACTTC,CASSEELAGAHEQYF
-,-,TRBJ1-2,TRBV5-4,TGTGCCAGCAGCTGGCTGGACTCAAACTATGGCTACACCTTC,CASSWLDSNYGYTF
-,-,TRBJ2-7,TRBV13,TGTGCCAGCAGCCCCGAGCGGGTTGGCGTGGTCGAGCAGTACTTC,CASSPERVGVVEQYF
-,-,TRBJ2-3,TRBV4-3,TGCGCCAGCAGCCAAGATGTGGCTCCGGAGGCCACAGATACGCAGTATTTT,CASSQDVAPEATDTQYF
TRBD1,few,TRBJ2-7,TRBV6-5,TGTGCCAGCAGCCTCTACAGGGGGGCCGAGCAGTACTTC,CASSLYRGAEQYF
TRBD1,-,TRBJ2-2,TRBV5-6,TGTGCCAGCAGCTTCGGGACAGAGAGCACCGGGGAGCTGTTTTTT,CASSFGTESTGELFF
-,-,TRBJ2-7,TRBV5-1,TGCGCCAGCAGCTTGGAGGTCGGGTACGAGCAGTACTTC,CASSLEVGYEQYF
TRBD2,-,TRBJ2-2,TRBV5-6,TGTGCCAGCAGCACAATAGCGGGAGCGGCCGGGGAGCTGTTTTTT,CASSTIAGAAGELFF
-,-,TRBJ2-7,TRBV27,TGTGCCAGCAGACCCGGGTCCAAAACCCACGAGCAGTACTTC,CASRPGSKTHEQYF
-,once,TRBJ2-3,TRBV11-2,TGTGCCAGCAGCTTAGAAACTTCAGATACGCAGTATTTT,CASSLETSDTQYF
-,-,TRBJ1-4,TRBV7-9,TGTGCCAGCAGCTTAGGGCGGACTAATGAAAAACTGTTTTTT,CASSLGRTNEKLFF
TRBD1,-,TRBJ2-1,TRBV7-6,TGTGCCAGCAGTTGGGACAGCTACAATGAGCAGTTCTTC,CASSWDSYNEQFF
-,-,TRBJ2-7,TRBV1,TGCACCAGCAGCCAAGATAACTCGGACAGGGGCCACGAGCAGTACTTC,CTSSQDNSDRGHEQYF
-,-,TRBJ2-7,TRBV29-1,TGCAGCGTTGGGGGCCAAACAGTTTACGAGCAGTACTTC,CSVGGQTVYEQYF
-,-,TRBJ1-1,TRBV11-2,TGTGCCAGCAGCTGGGAAACAGGGTTTTTTACTGAAGCTTTCTTT,CASSWETGFFTEAFF
-,-,TRBJ2-7,TRBV11-2,TGTGCCAGCAGCTTATCAGGCAGCAGCTCCTACGAGCAGTACTTC,CASSLSGSSSYEQYF
-,once,TRBJ2-7,TRBV11-3,TGTGCCAGCAGCGGGGAAGGGCGGATATACGAGCAGTACTTC,CASSGEGRIYEQYF
TRBD2,-,TRBJ2-1,TRBV11-3,TGTGCCAGCAGCCGACTAGCGGGGGGCCTCTCCTACAATGAGCAGTTCTTC,CASSRLAGGLSYNEQFF
-,-,TRBJ2-1,TRBV7-2,TGTGCCAGCAGCTCCTCGCCGGCCGGGGGCGAACTCAATGAGCAGTTCTTC,CASSSSPAGGELNEQFF
-,-,TRBJ2-1,TRBV10-3,TGTGCCATCACTGAGGATAGCTCCTACAATGAGCAGTTCTTC,CAITEDSSYNEQFF
-,-,TRBJ1-3,TRBV30,TGTGCCTGGAGTGTACGAGACTCTGGAAACACCATATATTTT,CAWSVRDSGNTIYF
-,few,TRBJ2-3,TRBV19,TGTGCCAGTAGTAAGGAGCCTTACTCTAGCACAGATACGCAGTATTTT,CASSKEPYSSTDTQYF
TRBD1,-,TRBJ1-3,TRBV6-1,TGTGCCAGCAGTGCCTCACAGGGGGCGGAAGGAAACACCATATATTTT,CASSASQGAEGNTIYF